This T cell receptor beta chain was captured in a study of T cells in localized non-small cell lung cancer. General study findings and limits: Of the top 100 tumor clones, median roughly 60 were in adjacent lung, some 30 among its top 100. Heterogeneity is still possible, as just one tumor region was sequenced. Of the tissues analyzed, uninvolved adjacent lung showed maximal T cell clonality, greater than tumor.

Some clones are missing from TCRdb's copy, which holds only in-frame ones; the method was immunoSEQ multiplex PCR. The sample consists of 11,000 or so clones, over 75% of them appearing once. Worth noting for this clone: Its antigen remains unknown.

The CDR3 is 17 residues long. Germline V lookup: CDR1 LGHNA, CDR2 YNFKEQ. The ends lost 4 bases at V and 0 bases at J; junction bases unmatched: 9. Sequenced here: peripheral blood, sampled before any cancer treatment. The clonotype originates from a male donor aged 60 or over with stage I lung adenocarcinoma. The chain recombines TRBV4-2 with TRBJ1-1, with TRBD1 matching 9 bases. Here the CDR3 DNA reads TGTGCCAGCAGCCCTCGACAGGGGGGGCGAATGAACACTGAAGCTTTCTTT. It yields the protein CASSPRQGGRMNTEAFF.